This entry concerns a single T cell receptor (beta chain). This clonotype was seen a handful of times. Its binding antigen is unknown. No quality values exist for individual bases; no much larger clone is one base distant. The donors were 40 or so Caucasian individuals from Russia, aged 6 to 90 years, who were systemically healthy. Around 10 milliliters of peripheral blood were collected from each donor into EDTA-treated Vacutainer tubes. Ficoll-Paque density-gradient centrifugation was used to isolate PBMCs, with at least 7 million per sample. Trizol reagent was used to extract total RNA from PBMCs, with at least 6 micrograms per sample. Naive CD45RAhigh/CD27high T cell percentages were measured by flow cytometry on a PBMC aliquot from every donor. Library prep was done by 5' RACE. Sequencing relied on an Illumina HiSeq 2500. A second PCR of roughly 7 to 12 cycles was run with a J-beta primer mix and a sample-barcoded 5' primer. Each TCR beta cDNA molecule received a unique molecular identifier from a template-switch 5' adaptor carrying 12 random nucleotides. At least 2.5 million CDR3-containing paired-end reads were obtained from each sample. The Mint cDNA synthesis kit, primed by a TRBC-specific oligonucleotide, was used to synthesize first-strand cDNA from all RNA. Following uracil-DNA glycosylase treatment, a first 18-cycle PCR with universal primers M1SS and BC2_uni_R was performed on all cDNA. Turning to the authors' computational methods: Normalization of each sample was performed by random selection of 1 million high-quality reads, each carrying a distinct molecular identifier. Reads with shared molecular identifiers were discarded instead of being binned into consensus sequences. MiTCR, run with a Q25 quality threshold and the strictest error-elimination algorithm, handled CDR3 identification, clonotype clustering and error correction. A nonparametric unseen species model using Euler transformation provided a lower-bound estimate of total TCR beta diversity. TCRdb reworked the public reads: Q25 trimming with fastp, MiXCR clone assembly, productive beta chains retained. Identical CDR3 proteins give one entry, which carries the most common genes and DNA. What appears here as the V and J calls and clone size reflects TCRdb's work, not the paper's. The sample table lists about 540,000 distinct CDR3 sequences, less than 25% of them with a count of one. Jointly, the top ten make up roughly 10% of the sample.

These data are taken from a study of blood T cells in healthy people across ages (dated by TCRdb to the mid-2010s). Study-wide context: Template switching captured roughly one uniquely barcoded TCR beta cDNA molecule per two T cells in model experiments. Using deep sequencing normalized with unique cDNA molecular identifiers, the study measured how TCR beta repertoire diversity changes with age. The donors were divided into four age groups: young (average about 15 years), middle-aged (approximately 39), aged (around 59) and long-lived (approximately 74). Using the same blood draw, the study looked at two additional independent replicas of 1 million unique cDNA reads for two donors, one aged 18 to 30 and the other aged 80 or older. Overall study outcomes, separate from this receptor: Estimates of total diversity based on one million sequenced T cells were regarded as lower bounds and as underestimates. Observed TCR beta diversity per million T cells fell roughly linearly with age, and a significant reduction was already apparent by age roughly 40. Because profiling used bulk unsorted PBMCs, naive and antigen-experienced compartments could not be compared conclusively. The long-lived group showed more naive CD4+ T cells, fewer expanded clones and increased TCR diversity than the aged group, suggesting age selection. A strong correlation was found between observed TCR beta diversity and the percentage of naive T cells measured by flow cytometry. Because donor CMV infection status was unknown, age-related changes in expanded clonotypes were potentially confounded.

The same data also contributed to another study, on T cells of mothers and their children. As described in the second report: Nine systemically healthy Caucasian individuals served as donors, namely three mothers together with their six children. cDNA synthesis consumed the entire amount of extracted RNA, loaded at approximately 1.6 ug RNA in each 15 ul reaction. In the second PCR, the M1S primer introduced both the sample barcodes and 2-4 random nucleotides. More than 8 million TCR beta CDR3 reads were obtained from each mother, and approximately 3 million reads were obtained from each child. Thymic selection shapes the output of TCR recombination in a similar way in related and unrelated pairs, and inherited differences have a minor effect. Related mother-child pairs always showed normalized repertoire overlap that was slightly higher than in unrelated mother-child pairs, though the difference was never significant. No persistent microchimeric T cell clones were detected, at a sensitivity of about 100 clones per million clonotypes. In the study, deep NGS was used to compare the TCR beta repertoires of mothers and children, and features distinguishing related mother-child pairs from unrelated individuals were sought. The mean age was about 37 +/- 4 years for the mothers and roughly 10 +/- 4 years for the children. After adapter ligation with NEBNext reagents, the libraries were sequenced on Illumina HiSeq 2000 with 100+100 nt paired-end reads. To prevent cross-contamination, the mother and child libraries were prepared one month apart and sequenced in separate runs. Each donor had between about 500,000 and 2,100,000 distinct TCR beta clonotypes identified. Naive TCR beta clonotypes were estimated from low-frequency clonotypes matched to each donor's FACS-determined naive share, without sorting.

The origin of this receptor is a boy aged 5-17 years in good health. Input material: blood.

The CDR3 protein: CASSQTSGGNTGELFF. The sequenced DNA is TGCGCCAGCAGCCAAACTAGCGGGGGGAACACCGGGGAGCTGTTTTTT. The rearrangement joined TRBV4-1 to TRBJ2-2, and 11 junction bases match TRBD2. The germline V gene gives CDR1 as MGHRA and CDR2 as YSYEKL. V is pruned by 2 bases and J by 1 base, leaving 0 bases of the junction without a gene match. The CDR3 numbers 16 residues from cysteine through phenylalanine. Of the read, only the CDR3 DNA is kept; its 48 bases are in frame from base 1.